The 24 T cell receptor beta chains below all came from one sample that was sequenced in a study of blood T cells in healthy people across ages. For the second PCR, which ran for roughly 7 to 11 cycles, a sample-barcoded 5' primer and a J-beta primer mix were used. MiXCR was run by TCRdb on the 5' RACE reads, yielding one entry per CDR3 protein. The sample includes about 1.1 million distinct CDR3 sequences, roughly two fifths of them seen just once. Sample: blood. The receptor source for this set is a man aged 18 to 35 in good health.

The genes are TRBV29-1 and TRBJ2-4; D unclear. Looked up from germline, CDR1 is SQVTM and CDR2 is ANQGSEA. V lost 6 bases to trimming and J lost 0 bases, with 9 bases between them. The CDR3 loop spans 13 amino acids. CDR3 loop: CSVAKAAKNIQYF. DNA of the CDR3: TGCAGCGTCGCTAAGGCAGCCAAAAACATTCAGTACTTC.

This clonotype was observed at least ten times. J is TRBJ1-2 and V is TRBV6-5, with a weak D call TRBD1 (6 bases). The germline V gene has CDR1 MNHEY and CDR2 SVGAGI. Trimming took 6 bases from V and 1 from J, leaving 9 bases between them. The CDR3 runs 13 residues. The CDR3 loop reads CASSRTVNYGYTF. The CDR3, as DNA: TGTGCCAGCAGCCGGACAGTTAACTATGGCTACACCTTC.

This chain connects TRBV7-9 to TRBJ1-2; 7 bases agree with TRBD1. The CDR3 runs to 16 residues. Germline V gene lookup returns CDR1 SEHNR and CDR2 FQNEAQ (reference sequence). With 5 bases clipped from V and 4 bases from J, the junction kept 13 bases outside the gene matches. The CDR3, as DNA: TGTGCCAGCAGCCCACAACAGGGGCGAGTATTCTATGGCTACACCTTC. Translated, it gives CASSPQQGRVFYGYTF. The complete variable domain, with remaining parts taken from reference TRBV7-9 and TRBJ1-2, reads DTGVSQNPRHKITKRGQNVTFRCDPISEHNRLYWYRQTLGQGPEFLTYFQNEAQLEKSRLLSDRFSAERPKGSFSTLEIQRTEQGDSAMYLCASSPQQGRVFYGYTFGSGTRLTVV.

The CDR3 here is CASSLDSRGRARSPLHF. CDR3 nucleotides: TGTGCCAGCAGCTTAGATAGCAGGGGCAGGGCGCGTTCACCCCTCCACTTT. The chain joins TRBV7-9 to TRBJ1-6, with D possibly TRBD1 on 6 matching bases. This CDR3 comprises 17 residues. CDR1 and CDR2 (germline): SEHNR, FQNEAQ (reference sequence). V lost 1 base to trimming and J lost 9 bases, with 19 bases between them.

The chain combines TRBV18 with TRBJ1-6; 8 nucleotides match TRBD1. Germline values: CDR1 KGHSH, CDR2 LQKENI. The CDR3 is 17 amino acids. V was pared by 2 bases and J by 5 bases, with 8 bases of the junction left unmatched. The CDR3, as DNA: TGTGCCAGCTCACCAGCCTCCGACAGGGGCGATAATTCACCCCTCCACTTT. Its protein is CASSPASDRGDNSPLHF.

This chain connects TRBV27 to TRBJ1-5, with D unresolved. The CDR3 has 13 amino acids. Trimming removed 6 bases at V and 4 bases at J, with 10 bases between. Per the germline V gene, CDR1 is MNHEY and CDR2 is SMNVEV (reference sequence). CDR3 region: CASSCGFNQPQHF. CDR3 nucleotides: TGTGCCAGCAGCTGTGGGTTTAATCAGCCCCAGCATTTT.

V gene TRBV9 combines with J gene TRBJ1-2, with D unclear. The CDR3 covers 14 residues. The ends were cut back, 0 bases at V and 1 base at J, with 7 bases in the middle. Germline-derived CDR1 and CDR2 are SGDLS and YYNGEE. CDR3 region: CASSVEAFNYGYTF. In DNA form, the CDR3 reads TGTGCCAGCAGCGTAGAAGCATTTAACTATGGCTACACCTTC.

This chain connects TRBV9 to TRBJ2-7, with no clear D. Germline loops: CDR1 SGDLS, CDR2 YYNGEE. The germline V and J ends were trimmed by 0 bases and 0 bases, with 13 bases remaining between them. The CDR3 runs to 16 residues. This CDR3 reads CASSVAAGSPSYEQYF. The DNA for the CDR3 is TGTGCCAGCAGCGTAGCCGCAGGTTCCCCCTCCTACGAGCAGTACTTC.

The chain joins TRBV5-1 to TRBJ2-3, with 8 bases lining up with TRBD1. Germline trimming cut 4 bases from V and 1 base from J; bases unmatched to any gene: 5. Germline values: CDR1 SGHRS, CDR2 YFSETQ. CDR3 length equals 15 residues. The CDR3 DNA follows: TGCGCCAGCAGCACGACAGGGGCTGGCACAGATACGCAGTATTTT. It encodes CASSTTGAGTDTQYF. The whole variable domain, remainder taken from reference TRBV5-1 and TRBJ2-3, is KAGVTQTPRYLIKTRGQQVTLSCSPISGHRSVSWYQQTPGQGLQFLFEYFSETQRNKGNFPGRFSGRQFSNSRSEMNVSTLELGDSALYLCASSTTGAGTDTQYFGPGTRLTVL.

The genes are TRBV7-2 and TRBJ2-3; 8 nucleotides line up with TRBD1. The length of the CDR3 is 16 residues. Germline-derived CDR1 and CDR2 are SGHTA and FQGNSA. V trimming: 5 bases; J trimming: 2 bases; junction bases outside the gene matches: 9. The CDR3 reads CASSLGQVSFTDTQYF. CDR3 nucleotides: TGTGCCAGCAGCCTGGGACAGGTTTCTTTCACAGATACGCAGTATTTT.

This clonotype has a handful of counts. V is TRBV20-1 and J is TRBJ1-2; a possible D gene is TRBD1 (5 bases). This CDR3 is built from 14 residues. V lost 3 bases and J 0 bases, leaving 11 bases between the germline ends. Germline CDR1 reads DFQATT; CDR2 reads SNEGSKA (reference sequence). The CDR3 reads CSASPRGTNYGYTF. CDR3 DNA: TGCAGTGCTAGCCCACGGGGGACTAACTATGGCTACACCTTC.

The rearrangement uses TRBV27 and TRBJ2-1; 11 nucleotides line up with TRBD2. Germline V CDR1 and CDR2: MNHEY, SMNVEV (reference sequence). V lost 4 bases and J lost 6; bases outside the gene matches: 5. This CDR3 has 15 residues. The CDR3 sequence: CASSSIAGGSNEQFF. The CDR3 coding sequence is TGTGCCAGCAGTTCGATAGCGGGGGGGTCCAATGAGCAGTTCTTC.

There are a few counts of this clonotype. The V call is TRBV5-1, the J call TRBJ1-1; 7 bases align to TRBD1. Germline V gene sequence: CDR1 SGHRS, CDR2 YFSETQ. This CDR3 spans 15 amino acids. Germline trimming cut 5 bases from V and 0 bases from J; bases unmatched to any gene: 7. CDR3 in amino acids: CASRPPTGLNTEAFF. CDR3 nucleotide sequence: TGCGCCAGCAGACCACCGACAGGGCTGAACACTGAAGCTTTCTTT.

V gene TRBV3-1 combines with J gene TRBJ2-1; the D gene is possibly TRBD2 (5 bases). Germline V lookup: CDR1 LGHDT, CDR2 YNNKEL (reference sequence). V dropped 1 base and J dropped 10 bases, with 14 bases sitting between them. This CDR3 contains 14 residues. CDR3 protein: CASSQAQTRFEQFF. DNA for the CDR3: TGTGCCAGCAGCCAAGCCCAAACTAGATTCGAGCAGTTCTTC.

The DNA of the CDR3 is TGTGCCAGCAGTGAAATACAGGGGGCGCACTATGGCTACACCTTC. Translating it yields CASSEIQGAHYGYTF. The chain carries TRBV2 and TRBJ1-2; 9 bases fit TRBD1. Germline assignment: CDR1 SNHLY and CDR2 FYNNEI. The ends lost 2 bases at V and 3 bases at J; junction bases unmatched: 4. This CDR3 region has 15 residues. Together with reference TRBV2 and TRBJ1-2, the CDR3 gives the full variable domain: EPEVTQTPSHQVTQMGQEVILRCVPISNHLYFYWYRQILGQKVEFLVSFYNNEISEKSEIFDDQFSVERPDGSNFTLKIRSTKLEDSAMYFCASSEIQGAHYGYTFGSGTRLTVV.

This sequence joins TRBV7-2 and TRBJ2-4; 8 bases are a match to TRBD1. Losses at the gene ends were 2 bases for V and 6 bases for J; bases not matched to a gene: 3. This CDR3 contains 14 residues. CDR1 is SGHTA, CDR2 FQGNSA, per germline. In DNA, the CDR3 is TGTGCCAGCAGCTTACAGGGGGCAGGAAACATTCAGTACTTC. Translating gives CASSLQGAGNIQYF. The variable domain in full, with the rest retrieved from reference TRBV7-2 and TRBJ2-4, is GAGVSQSPSNKVTEKGKDVELRCDPISGHTALYWYRQSLGQGLEFLIYFQGNSAPDKSGLPSDRFSAERTGGSVSTLTIQRTQQEDSAVYLCASSLQGAGNIQYFGAGTRLSVL.

The V and J genes are TRBV10-3 and TRBJ2-1, with D tentatively TRBD1 (5 bases). V was trimmed by 6 bases and J by 5 bases, leaving 20 bases between them. The CDR3 is made up of 16 amino acids. Germline assignment: CDR1 ENHRY and CDR2 SYGVKD. The CDR3 region has the DNA TGTGCCATCAGATCCGCCGAAACTCAGGGTGACAATGAGCAGTTCTTC. It is translated as CAIRSAETQGDNEQFF.

This clonotype has a handful of counts. This chain connects TRBV28 to TRBJ2-5; either TRBD1 or TRBD2 may supply D (5 bases each). From germline, CDR1 is MDHEN and CDR2 SYDVKM. V dropped 4 bases and J dropped 11 bases, with 26 bases sitting between them. CDR3 size: 16 residues. The CDR3 coding sequence is TGTGCCAGCAGTTCCTTCAGTCGGGACGCTTCGAGAGAGCAGTACTTC. This codes for CASSSFSRDASREQYF.

This clonotype was seen repeatedly, ten times or more. The CDR3 DNA follows: TGCGCCAGCAGGCAGGAAGAGACCCAGTACTTC. This encodes CASRQEETQYF. The chain is built from TRBV5-1 and TRBJ2-5, with D hard to call. There are 11 residues in the CDR3. V dropped 5 bases and J dropped 3 bases, with 5 bases sitting between them. In germline, CDR1 is SGHRS, CDR2 YFSETQ. Full variable domain (missing parts from reference TRBV5-1 and TRBJ2-5): KAGVTQTPRYLIKTRGQQVTLSCSPISGHRSVSWYQQTPGQGLQFLFEYFSETQRNKGNFPGRFSGRQFSNSRSEMNVSTLELGDSALYLCASRQEETQYFGPGTRLLVL.

V usage is TRBV27 and J usage is TRBJ2-4; D is tentatively TRBD1 or TRBD2 (6 bases each). The V gene's germline CDR1 is MNHEY and CDR2 SMNVEV (reference sequence). The CDR3 spans 15 residues. The ends were cut back, 5 bases at V and 0 bases at J, with 11 bases in the middle. The CDR3 DNA sequence: TGTGCCAGCAGTGGACGGGGGCTAGCCAAAAACATTCAGTACTTC. It translates to CASSGRGLAKNIQYF.

This clonotype was observed a handful of times. This chain links TRBV9 with TRBJ1-2; maybe TRBD1 (6 bases). In germline, CDR1 is SGDLS, CDR2 YYNGEE. Trimming took off 4 bases at V and 4 bases at J, with 14 bases between the two ends. This CDR3 comprises 14 residues. The CDR3 spells CASSRTDQPYGYTF. Written as DNA, the CDR3 is TGTGCCAGCAGCAGGACAGATCAGCCCTATGGCTACACCTTC.

The V gene is TRBV6-4, the J gene TRBJ2-1, with TRBD2 matching 14 bases. CDR3 size: 16 residues. The junction had 4 bases not matched to a gene; V was cut back by 3 bases and J by 6 bases. Germline V gives CDR1 MRHNA, CDR2 SNTAGT. CDR3 bases: TGTGCCAGCAGTGAGGCCGGGACTAGCGGGGGCAATGAGCAGTTCTTC. Its translation is CASSEAGTSGGNEQFF.

This clonotype was seen only a few times. V is TRBV7-2 and J is TRBJ1-5; D may be TRBD1 (6 bases). The CDR3 consists of 15 residues. Looked up from germline, CDR1 is SGHTA and CDR2 is FQGNSA. With 1 base removed from V and 6 bases from J, the gap between germline ends came to 13 bases. The CDR3 here is CASSLVGQGSQPQHF. The DNA for the CDR3 is TGTGCCAGCAGCTTAGTAGGGCAGGGGTCTCAGCCCCAGCATTTT.

Only a few counts were recorded for this clonotype. The CDR3 coding sequence is TGTGCCACCAGTCCCCAACAGGGGCGAAATGAGCAGTTCTTC. This codes for CATSPQQGRNEQFF. The chain recombines TRBV24-1 with TRBJ2-1; 7 nucleotides agree with TRBD1. With 6 bases clipped from V and 7 bases from J, the junction kept 8 bases outside the gene matches. Germline lookup yields CDR1 KGHDR and CDR2 SFDVKD. This CDR3 comprises 14 residues.